The 16 T cell receptor beta chains reported below all come from one sample, sequenced in a study of cytomegalovirus exposure and HLA in healthy donors. The primer mix had 60 Vbeta and 13 Jbeta primers. Profiling relied on immunoSEQ multiplex PCR, and the TCRdb table lists in-frame clones only, not all of them. Among some 60,000 clones listed, around 82% were seen once. The sample comprised PBMCs. These receptors came from a male donor in good health and CMV-seronegative.

J is TRBJ2-3 and V is TRBV7-3; 8 bases line up with TRBD2. The ends lost 5 bases at V and 2 bases at J; junction bases unmatched: 9. Germline V CDR1 and CDR2: SGHTA, FQGTGA. CDR3 length: 16 residues. Written as DNA, the CDR3 is TGTGCCAGCAGCCGAGCTGGGCGGGGGGTCACAGATACGCAGTATTTT. Translated, it gives CASSRAGRGVTDTQYF.

To note about this clone: An end of the junction does not agree with germline; a read error may underlie this. The V call is TRBV5-4, the J call TRBJ1-2; the match to TRBD1 covers 8 bases. Germline V lookup: CDR1 SGHNT, CDR2 YYREEE (reference sequence). CDR3 length equals 14 residues. The CDR3 nucleotides read TGTGCCAGCAGCTCCACCGGACAGGGATCCCTTACCCGCTTC. The encoded protein is CASSSTGQGSLTRF.

The chain has TRBV30 and TRBJ1-1, with unresolved D. Trimming removed 2 bases at V and 6 bases at J, with 13 bases between. Germline CDR1 is GTSNPN and CDR2 is SVGIG (reference sequence). The CDR3 sequence is 13 residues long. The CDR3 here is CAWSSGPAAEAFF. CDR3 DNA: TGTGCCTGGAGTTCCGGCCCAGCGGCTGAAGCTTTCTTT.

By share, this clone counts as medium-sized. The rearrangement joins TRBV5-4 to TRBJ2-1; TRBD2 aligns across 8 bases. Germline values: CDR1 SGHNT, CDR2 YYREEE (reference sequence). CDR3 length: 15 residues. V was clipped by 1 base and J by 9 bases; unmatched bases: 9. This CDR3 reads CASSLRGGAGGEQFF. CDR3 coding DNA: TGTGCCAGCAGCTTGCGGGGGGGGGCCGGGGGTGAGCAGTTCTTC.

This clone was observed a few times. The chain links TRBV7-9 to TRBJ2-5; 7 bases are shared with TRBD1. Germline CDR1 and CDR2: SEHNR and FQNEAQ (reference sequence). After removal of 2 bases from V and 3 bases from J, the junction contained 3 bases not matched to a gene. The CDR3 length is 14 residues. CDR3 sequence reads: CASSLIQGEETQYF. Written as DNA, the CDR3 is TGTGCCAGCAGCTTAATTCAGGGGGAAGAGACCCAGTACTTC.

The gene calls are TRBV27 and TRBJ1-3, with D perhaps TRBD1 (6 bases). CDR1 is MNHEY and CDR2 is SMNVEV in the germline V gene (reference sequence). The germline V and J ends were trimmed by 5 bases and 0 bases, with 17 bases remaining between them. This CDR3 comprises 17 residues. CDR3 in amino acids: CASSPDSLLSSGNTIYF. As DNA, the CDR3 is TGTGCCAGCAGTCCGGACAGCCTGCTTAGCTCTGGAAACACCATATATTTT.

This chain links TRBV7-2 with TRBJ1-4; 7 nucleotides match TRBD1. J gave up 6 bases and V 3 bases, and 4 bases lay outside the gene matches. Germline V lookup: CDR1 SGHTA, CDR2 FQGNSA. The CDR3 loop spans 14 amino acids. CDR3 sequence (DNA): TGTGCCAGCAGCTTCGACAGGGAAGATGAAAAACTGTTTTTT. It specifies CASSFDREDEKLFF.

The chain combines TRBV29-1 with TRBJ1-6; 11 bases align to TRBD1. J lost 9 bases, V lost 5 bases, and 3 bases had no gene match. CDR3 length equals 13 residues. Germline V lookup: CDR1 SQVTM, CDR2 ANQGSEA. CDR3 residues: CSVRDRGTSPLHF. CDR3 bases: TGCAGCGTTAGGGACAGGGGGACTTCACCCCTCCACTTT.

This clone was seen a few times. This chain uses TRBV5-6 with TRBJ1-1, with D possibly matching TRBD1 (5 bases). The CDR3 consists of 14 residues. V was cut by 0 bases and J by 0 bases, with 6 bases left in between. Germline V gene sequence: CDR1 SGHDT, CDR2 YYEEEE. The CDR3 loop is CASSLVQVNTEAFF. The CDR3 DNA reads TGTGCCAGCAGCTTGGTACAGGTGAACACTGAAGCTTTCTTT.

This sequence joins TRBV5-1 and TRBJ1-2; TRBD1 aligns across 7 bases. Germline CDR1 and CDR2: SGHRS and YFSETQ. This CDR3 spans 19 amino acids. The trim removed 4 bases at V and 4 bases at J, leaving 22 bases unmatched. CDR3 sequence: CASSNNPKEGQFFSYGYTF. Here the CDR3 DNA reads TGCGCCAGCAGCAATAACCCGAAAGAGGGACAGTTTTTTTCCTATGGCTACACCTTC.

Comments on this clone: This same CDR3 is encoded by further DNA sequences in the sample. The chain links TRBV30 to TRBJ2-4; D remains ambiguous. The germline CDR1 and CDR2 sequences are GTSNPN and SVGIG (reference sequence). CDR3 length: 14 residues. Trimming stripped 0 bases from V and 0 bases from J, with 6 bases between. Written as DNA, the CDR3 is TGTGCCTGGAGTGTAAGCCTAGCCAAAAACATTCAGTACTTC. It encodes CAWSVSLAKNIQYF.

This chain joins TRBV18 and TRBJ2-6, with D possibly being TRBD1 (6 bases). Germline loops: CDR1 KGHSH, CDR2 LQKENI. The CDR3 sequence is 13 residues long. V was trimmed by 3 bases and J by 10 bases, leaving 10 bases between them. Here the CDR3 reads CASSPGQGNVLTF. The CDR3 DNA reads TGTGCCAGCTCACCTGGGCAGGGGAACGTCCTGACTTTC.

CDR3: CASSPLTKGETQYF. For the CDR3, the DNA is TGTGCCAGTAGTCCGTTGACTAAGGGAGAGACCCAGTACTTC. The chain uses TRBV19 and TRBJ2-5; D might be TRBD2 (5 bases). V was shortened by 5 bases and J by 4 bases, with 14 bases between the two germline ends. CDR3 length: 14 residues. Germline lookup yields CDR1 LNHDA and CDR2 SQIVND (reference sequence).

The chain uses TRBV5-5 and TRBJ1-2, with TRBD1 matching 12 bases. V dropped 4 bases and J dropped 8; count of bases not matched to a gene: 9. The germline V gene encodes CDR1 SGHKS and CDR2 YYEKEE (reference sequence). This CDR3 spans 15 amino acids. Written as DNA, the CDR3 is TGTGCCAGCAGCCGGCAAGGGACAGGGGGCAGGGGCTACACCTTC. Translation: CASSRQGTGGRGYTF.

The V and J genes are TRBV11-3 and TRBJ1-1, with 10 bases that match TRBD1. Germline V gene data show CDR1 as SGHNT and CDR2 as YENEEA. The junction had 10 bases not matched to a gene; V was cut back by 4 bases and J by 5 bases. The CDR3 is made up of 16 amino acids. The CDR3 DNA is TGTGCCAGCAGCTCCGGGACAGGGGCCGGCGAAACTGAAGCTTTCTTT. It yields the protein CASSSGTGAGETEAFF.

V and J are TRBV7-2 and TRBJ1-2; weak D call: TRBD1 (5 bases). This CDR3 is 15 amino acids long. Germline assignment: CDR1 SGHTA and CDR2 FQGNSA. The ends were cut back, 5 bases at V and 5 bases at J, with 18 bases in the middle. In DNA form, the CDR3 reads TGTGCCAGCAGCACCGGACAACGAGTCCAATATGGCTACACCTTC. It codes for CASSTGQRVQYGYTF.